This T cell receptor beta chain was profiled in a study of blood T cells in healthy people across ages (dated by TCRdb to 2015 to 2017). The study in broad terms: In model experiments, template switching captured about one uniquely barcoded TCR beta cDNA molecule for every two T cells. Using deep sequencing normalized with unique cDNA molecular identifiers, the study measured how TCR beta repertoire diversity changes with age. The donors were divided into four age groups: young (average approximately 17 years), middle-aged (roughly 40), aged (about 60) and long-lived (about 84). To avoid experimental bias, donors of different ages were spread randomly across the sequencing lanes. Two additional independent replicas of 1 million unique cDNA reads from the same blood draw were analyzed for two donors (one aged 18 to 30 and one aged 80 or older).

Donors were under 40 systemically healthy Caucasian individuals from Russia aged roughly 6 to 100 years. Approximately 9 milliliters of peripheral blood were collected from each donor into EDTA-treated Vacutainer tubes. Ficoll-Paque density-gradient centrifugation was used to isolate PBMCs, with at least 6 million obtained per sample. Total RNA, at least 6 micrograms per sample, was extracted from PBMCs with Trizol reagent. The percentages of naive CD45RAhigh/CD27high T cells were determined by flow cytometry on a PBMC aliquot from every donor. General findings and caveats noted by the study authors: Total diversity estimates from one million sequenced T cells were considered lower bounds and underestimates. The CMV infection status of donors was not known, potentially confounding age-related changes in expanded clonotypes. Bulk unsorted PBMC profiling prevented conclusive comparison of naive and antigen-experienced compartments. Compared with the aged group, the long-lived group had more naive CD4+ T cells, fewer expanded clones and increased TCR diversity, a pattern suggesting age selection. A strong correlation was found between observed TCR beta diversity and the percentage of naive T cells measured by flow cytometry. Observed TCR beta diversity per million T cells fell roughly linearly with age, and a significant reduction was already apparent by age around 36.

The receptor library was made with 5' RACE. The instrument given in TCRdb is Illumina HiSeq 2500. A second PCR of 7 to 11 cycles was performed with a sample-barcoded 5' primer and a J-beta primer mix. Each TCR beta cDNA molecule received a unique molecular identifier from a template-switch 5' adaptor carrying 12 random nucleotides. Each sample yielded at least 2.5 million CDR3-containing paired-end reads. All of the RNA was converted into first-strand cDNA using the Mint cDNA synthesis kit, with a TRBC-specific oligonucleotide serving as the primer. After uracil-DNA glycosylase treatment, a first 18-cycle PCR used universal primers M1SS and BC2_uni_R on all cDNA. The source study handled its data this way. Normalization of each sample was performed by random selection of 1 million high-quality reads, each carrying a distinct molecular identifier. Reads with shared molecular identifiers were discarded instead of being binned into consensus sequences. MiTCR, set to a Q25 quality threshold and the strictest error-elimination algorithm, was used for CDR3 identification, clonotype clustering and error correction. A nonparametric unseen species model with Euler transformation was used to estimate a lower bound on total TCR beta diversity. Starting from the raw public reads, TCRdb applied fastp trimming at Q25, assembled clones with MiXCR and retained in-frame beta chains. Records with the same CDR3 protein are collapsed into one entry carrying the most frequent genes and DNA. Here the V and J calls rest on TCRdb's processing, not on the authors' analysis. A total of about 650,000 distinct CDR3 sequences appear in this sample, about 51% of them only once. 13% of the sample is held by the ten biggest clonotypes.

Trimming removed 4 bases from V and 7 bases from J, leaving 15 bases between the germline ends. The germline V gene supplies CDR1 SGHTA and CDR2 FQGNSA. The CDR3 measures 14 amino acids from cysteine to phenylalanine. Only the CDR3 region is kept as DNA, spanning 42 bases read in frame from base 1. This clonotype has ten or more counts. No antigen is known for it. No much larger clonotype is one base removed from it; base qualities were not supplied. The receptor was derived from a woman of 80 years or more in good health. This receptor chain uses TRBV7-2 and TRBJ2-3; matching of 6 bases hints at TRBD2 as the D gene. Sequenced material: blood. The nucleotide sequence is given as TGTGCCAGCAGCTCGAATGGGAGGTGGAATACGCAGTATTTT. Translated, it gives CASSSNGRWNTQYF.